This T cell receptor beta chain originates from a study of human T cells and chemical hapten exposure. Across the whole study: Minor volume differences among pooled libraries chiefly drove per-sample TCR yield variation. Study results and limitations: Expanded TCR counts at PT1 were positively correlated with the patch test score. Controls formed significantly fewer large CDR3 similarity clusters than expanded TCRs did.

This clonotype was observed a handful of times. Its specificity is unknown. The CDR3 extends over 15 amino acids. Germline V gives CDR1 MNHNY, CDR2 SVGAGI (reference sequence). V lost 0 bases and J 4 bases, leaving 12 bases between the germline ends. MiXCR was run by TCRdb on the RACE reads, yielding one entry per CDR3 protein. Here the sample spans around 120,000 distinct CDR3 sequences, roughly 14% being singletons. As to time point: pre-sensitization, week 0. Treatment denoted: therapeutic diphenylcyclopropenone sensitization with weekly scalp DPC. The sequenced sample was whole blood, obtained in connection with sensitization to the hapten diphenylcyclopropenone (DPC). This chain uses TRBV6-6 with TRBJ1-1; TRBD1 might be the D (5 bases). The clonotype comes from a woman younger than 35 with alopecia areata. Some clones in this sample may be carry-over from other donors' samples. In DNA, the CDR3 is TGTGCCAGCAGTTACTCCCCAGGGATCGGCACTGAAGCTTTCTTT. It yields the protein CASSYSPGIGTEAFF.